A selection of T cell receptor beta chains follows, all from one sample in a study of glioma-infiltrating T cells. TCRdb ran MiXCR on the multiplex PCR reads and lists one entry per CDR3 protein. This sample has 300,000 to 450,000 distinct CDR3 sequences; 41% occur once, and the top ten carry around 12%. The sample was glioma tissue, nonneoplastic brain tissue, or PBMCs (not recorded which). Receptor source: a human donor with low-grade glioma or glioblastoma, undergoing nonglioma brain surgery, or in good health (not recorded which). Both conserved end residues are trimmed from each CDR3.

cdr3_aa: ASSFGGENTGELF
v_call: TRBV5-1
j_call: TRBJ2-2

cdr3_aa: ASSQKKGRGTEAF
v_call: TRBV4-1
j_call: TRBJ1-1

cdr3_aa: ASSFGSRENTEAF
v_call: TRBV12-3/TRBV12-4
j_call: TRBJ1-1

cdr3_aa: ASSSPLDKYEQY
v_call: TRBV18
j_call: TRBJ2-7

cdr3_aa: ASSLRSSYNEQF
v_call: TRBV14
j_call: TRBJ2-1

cdr3_aa: SAYGTSGSVEQY
v_call: TRBV20-1
j_call: TRBJ2-7

cdr3_aa: ATQDSVQPQH
v_call: TRBV12-3/TRBV12-4
j_call: TRBJ1-5

cdr3_aa: ASSHIDRGAYEQY
v_call: TRBV4-1
j_call: TRBJ2-7

cdr3_aa: ASKLEGSYEQY
v_call: TRBV6-2/TRBV6-3
j_call: TRBJ2-7

cdr3_aa: ASSLRTLGNYGYT
v_call: TRBV5-4
j_call: TRBJ1-2

cdr3_aa: ASSPILQGRQSNQPQH
v_call: TRBV28
j_call: TRBJ1-5

cdr3_aa: ARYLTPGQQRNTIY
v_call: TRBV6-1
j_call: TRBJ1-3

cdr3_aa: SVVRQGVEAF
v_call: TRBV20-1
j_call: TRBJ1-1

cdr3_aa: ASSSMTHYNEQF
v_call: TRBV27
j_call: TRBJ2-1

cdr3_aa: ASSWTGDKGYT
v_call: TRBV12-3/TRBV12-4
j_call: TRBJ1-2

cdr3_aa: ASSQFTANYGYT
v_call: TRBV28
j_call: TRBJ1-2